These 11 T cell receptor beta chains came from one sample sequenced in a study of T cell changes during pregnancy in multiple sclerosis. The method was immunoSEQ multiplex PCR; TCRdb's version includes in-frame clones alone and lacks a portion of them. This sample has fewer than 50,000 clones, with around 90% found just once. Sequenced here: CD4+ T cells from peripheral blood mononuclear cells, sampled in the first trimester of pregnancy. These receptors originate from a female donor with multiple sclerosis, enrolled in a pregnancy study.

The chain's CDR3 is CAWNGGRAEGNEQFF. The DNA of the CDR3 is TGTGCCTGGAACGGAGGTCGGGCGGAGGGGAATGAGCAGTTCTTC. V is TRBV30 and J is TRBJ2-1, with D possibly TRBD2 on 6 matching bases. Trimming removed 4 bases from V and 7 bases from J, with 20 bases in between. The CDR3 has 15 amino acids. Germline V gives CDR1 GTSNPN, CDR2 SVGIG (reference sequence).

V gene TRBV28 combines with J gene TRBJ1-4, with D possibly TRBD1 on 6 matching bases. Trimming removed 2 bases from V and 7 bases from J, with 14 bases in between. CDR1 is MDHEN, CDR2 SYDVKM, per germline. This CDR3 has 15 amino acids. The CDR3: CASSLIFGRGEKLFF. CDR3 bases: TGTGCCAGCAGTTTAATATTTGGCAGGGGTGAAAAACTGTTTTTT.

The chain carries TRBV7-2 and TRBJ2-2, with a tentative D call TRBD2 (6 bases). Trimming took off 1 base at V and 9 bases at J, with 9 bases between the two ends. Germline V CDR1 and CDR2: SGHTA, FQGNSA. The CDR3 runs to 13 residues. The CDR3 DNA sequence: TGTGCCAGCAGCTTAGGTCGGGAGAGGGAGCTGTTTTTT. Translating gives CASSLGRERELFF. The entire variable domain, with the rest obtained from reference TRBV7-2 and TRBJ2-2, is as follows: GAGVSQSPSNKVTEKGKDVELRCDPISGHTALYWYRQSLGQGLEFLIYFQGNSAPDKSGLPSDRFSAERTGGSVSTLTIQRTQQEDSAVYLCASSLGRERELFFGEGSRLTVL.

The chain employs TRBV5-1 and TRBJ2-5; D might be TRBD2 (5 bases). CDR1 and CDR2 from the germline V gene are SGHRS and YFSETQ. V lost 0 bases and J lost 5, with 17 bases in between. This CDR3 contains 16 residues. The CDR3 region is CASSLGVGASPETQYF. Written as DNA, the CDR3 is TGCGCCAGCAGCTTGGGTGTGGGAGCGTCCCCGGAGACCCAGTACTTC.

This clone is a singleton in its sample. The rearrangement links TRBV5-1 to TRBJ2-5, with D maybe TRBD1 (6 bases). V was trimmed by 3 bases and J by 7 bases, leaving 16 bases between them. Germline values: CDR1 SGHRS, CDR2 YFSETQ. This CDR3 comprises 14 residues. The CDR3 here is CASSYGQNEGTQYF. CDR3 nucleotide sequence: TGCGCCAGCAGCTATGGACAGAATGAAGGGACCCAGTACTTC.

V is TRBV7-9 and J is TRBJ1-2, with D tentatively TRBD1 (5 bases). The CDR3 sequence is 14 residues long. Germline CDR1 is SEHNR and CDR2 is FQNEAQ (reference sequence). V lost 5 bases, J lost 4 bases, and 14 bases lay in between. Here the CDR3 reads CASSPRADGYGYTF. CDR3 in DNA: TGTGCCAGCAGCCCCAGGGCCGACGGCTATGGCTACACCTTC. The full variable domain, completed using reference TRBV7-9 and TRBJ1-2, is DTGVSQNPRHKITKRGQNVTFRCDPISEHNRLYWYRQTLGQGPEFLTYFQNEAQLEKSRLLSDRFSAERPKGSFSTLEIQRTEQGDSAMYLCASSPRADGYGYTFGSGTRLTVV.

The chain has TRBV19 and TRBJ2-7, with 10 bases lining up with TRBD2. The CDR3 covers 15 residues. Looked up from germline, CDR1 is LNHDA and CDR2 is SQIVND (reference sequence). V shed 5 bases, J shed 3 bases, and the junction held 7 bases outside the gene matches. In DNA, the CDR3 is TGTGCCAGTAGTTTCAAGACTAGCGGGTTCTACGAGCAGTACTTC. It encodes CASSFKTSGFYEQYF.

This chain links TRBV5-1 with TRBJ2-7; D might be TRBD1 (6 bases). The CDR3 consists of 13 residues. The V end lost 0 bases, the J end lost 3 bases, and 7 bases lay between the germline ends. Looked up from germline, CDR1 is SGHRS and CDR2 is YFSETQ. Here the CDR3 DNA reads TGCGCCAGCAGCTTGGGGGGACACTACGAGCAGTACTTC. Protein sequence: CASSLGGHYEQYF.

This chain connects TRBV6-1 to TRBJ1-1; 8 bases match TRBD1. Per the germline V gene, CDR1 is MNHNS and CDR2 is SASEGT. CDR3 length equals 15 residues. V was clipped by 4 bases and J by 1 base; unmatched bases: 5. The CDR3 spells CASSADTGGNTEAFF. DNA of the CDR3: TGTGCCAGCAGTGCCGATACAGGGGGGAACACTGAAGCTTTCTTT.

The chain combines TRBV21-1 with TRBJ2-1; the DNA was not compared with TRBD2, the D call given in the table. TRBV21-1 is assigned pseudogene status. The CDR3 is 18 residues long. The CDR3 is CASSNGGLAGSSYNEQFF. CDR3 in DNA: TGTGCCAGCAGCAACGGGGGACTAGCGGGAAGCTCCTACAATGAGCAGTTCTTC.

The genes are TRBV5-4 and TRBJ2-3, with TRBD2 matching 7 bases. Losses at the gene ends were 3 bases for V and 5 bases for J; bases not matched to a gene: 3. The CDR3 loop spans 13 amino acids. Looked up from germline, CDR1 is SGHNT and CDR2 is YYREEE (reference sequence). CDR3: CASSSGGGDTQYF. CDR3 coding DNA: TGTGCCAGCAGCTCGGGAGGTGGAGATACGCAGTATTTT.